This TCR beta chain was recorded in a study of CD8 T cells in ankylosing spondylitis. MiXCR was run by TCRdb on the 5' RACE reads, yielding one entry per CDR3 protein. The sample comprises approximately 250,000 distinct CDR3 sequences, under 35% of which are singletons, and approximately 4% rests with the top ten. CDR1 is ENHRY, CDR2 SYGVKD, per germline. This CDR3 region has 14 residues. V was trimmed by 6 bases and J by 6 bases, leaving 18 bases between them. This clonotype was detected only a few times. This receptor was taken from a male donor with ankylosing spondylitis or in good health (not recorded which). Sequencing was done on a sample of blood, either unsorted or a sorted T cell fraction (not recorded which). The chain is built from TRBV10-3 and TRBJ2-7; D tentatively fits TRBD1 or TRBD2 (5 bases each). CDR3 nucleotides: TGTGCCATCAGGACCCGGGAACAGGACATCGAGCAGTACTTC. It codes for CAIRTREQDIEQYF.